Following are 16 T cell receptor beta chains from one sample sequenced in a study of T cells in Graves' hyperthyroidism and ophthalmopathy. TCR beta CDR3 regions were amplified from RNA. Using the HTBI primer set, a first-round RT-PCR was run on the TCR CDR3. TCRdb recomputed calls from the multiplex PCR reads with MiXCR, one row per CDR3 protein. The table includes 250,000 to 300,000 distinct CDR3 sequences, approximately 17% detected once. Material for sequencing was blood. The origin of the receptors is a woman aged 55-70 years with Graves' ophthalmopathy.

On this clonotype itself: Just one base apart from a much larger clone, this may be a read error. The V and J genes are TRBV2 and TRBJ1-5, with D hard to call. Trimming took off 6 bases at V and 7 bases at J, with 19 bases between the two ends. Germline CDR1 is SNHLY and CDR2 is FYNNEI. CDR3 length: 15 amino acids. CDR3 in DNA: TGTGCCAGCAGCCAGGCTTCAAGGCTCGGGCAGCCCCAGCATTTT. Its translation: CASSQASRLGQPQHF.

The sample holds many counts of this clonotype. The CDR3 region has the DNA TGTGCCAGCAGTTTATTCATCCCCCAAGAGACCCAGTACTTC. The encoded protein is CASSLFIPQETQYF. This chain connects TRBV28 to TRBJ2-5; D call uncertain. In germline, CDR1 is MDHEN, CDR2 SYDVKM. This CDR3 is built from 14 residues. With 1 base removed from V and 1 base from J, the gap between germline ends came to 7 bases.

The genes are TRBV5-5 and TRBJ1-1, with TRBD1 matching 8 bases. The CDR3 has 14 residues. Unmatched junction bases numbered 2, after V lost 0 bases and J lost 4 bases. Germline assignment: CDR1 SGHKS and CDR2 YYEKEE (reference sequence). The DNA for the CDR3 is TGTGCCAGCAGCTTGGGGGGGACAGGCACTGAAGCTTTCTTT. Translation: CASSLGGTGTEAFF.

The table lists this clonotype with many counts. The chain employs TRBV12-3 or TRBV12-4 and TRBJ2-4, with D perhaps TRBD1 (5 bases). This CDR3 contains 11 residues. Deletions cut 6 bases from V and 8 bases from J, with 8 bases between. CDR3 amino acids: CASRQGDIQYF. The CDR3 DNA reads TGTGCCAGCAGGCAGGGTGACATTCAGTACTTC.

At least ten counts were recorded for this clonotype. The rearrangement uses TRBV18 and TRBJ2-5; 9 bases fit TRBD2. Germline V gene sequence: CDR1 KGHSH, CDR2 LQKENI. V was clipped by 2 bases and J by 3 bases; unmatched bases: 4. The CDR3 extends over 15 amino acids. CDR3 amino acids: CASSPLASGEETQYF. The CDR3 DNA follows: TGTGCCAGCTCACCATTGGCTAGCGGGGAAGAGACCCAGTACTTC.

This clonotype was observed a few times. This sequence joins TRBV19 and TRBJ1-6; TRBD1 matches 10 bases. The junction had 9 bases not matched to a gene; V was cut back by 4 bases and J by 9 bases. The CDR3 extends over 16 amino acids. Germline V gene sequence: CDR1 LNHDA, CDR2 SQIVND (reference sequence). The CDR3 sequence: CASSNQGQGLSSPLHF. Here the CDR3 DNA reads TGTGCCAGTAGTAACCAGGGACAGGGGTTAAGTTCACCCCTCCACTTT.

This clonotype was seen at least ten times. This rearrangement joins TRBV4-1 to TRBJ2-5; TRBD2 agrees at 7 bases. V lost 0 bases and J lost 1; bases outside the gene matches: 8. The germline V gene encodes CDR1 MGHRA and CDR2 YSYEKL. The CDR3 contains 17 residues. The CDR3 region is CASSQEASASGQETQYF. As DNA, the CDR3 is TGCGCCAGCAGCCAAGAGGCCTCCGCTAGCGGCCAAGAGACCCAGTACTTC.

This clonotype was counted at least ten times. The junction differs from germline at one of its ends, possibly a read error. V usage is TRBV6-2 or TRBV6-3 and J usage is TRBJ1-1; D is undetermined. The CDR3 has 12 amino acids. Germline CDR1 MNHEY, CDR2 SVGEGT. The CDR3 loop is CASSYLVTEAFF. The CDR3 DNA is TGTGCCAGCAGCTACTTGGTAACTGAAGCTTTCTTT.

This clonotype was seen repeatedly, ten times or more. This rearrangement joins TRBV6-2 or TRBV6-3 to TRBJ2-3; possibly TRBD2 for D (6 bases). Trimming shortened V by 0 bases and J by 0 bases, and 19 bases separated the two germline ends. The CDR3 sequence is 19 residues long. Germline V gene sequence: CDR1 MNHEY, CDR2 SVGEGT. The CDR3 region has the DNA TGTGCCAGCAGTTACTCCCCCTGGGGGGAAGCACGCAGCACAGATACGCAGTATTTT. Translation gives CASSYSPWGEARSTDTQYF.

In regard to this clonotype: A much larger clone differs by one base, so this may be a read error. This rearrangement joins TRBV6-2 or TRBV6-3 to TRBJ1-5; D remains unclear. Germline CDR1 MNHEY, CDR2 SVGEGT. The germline V and J ends were trimmed by 6 bases and 5 bases, with 11 bases remaining between them. The CDR3 is made up of 13 amino acids. CDR3 sequence reads: CASSAELHQPQHF. CDR3 coding DNA: TGTGCCAGCAGCGCAGAATTGCATCAGCCCCAGCATTTT.

This clonotype appeared many times. V usage is TRBV7-2 and J usage is TRBJ2-7, with D possibly called TRBD1 or TRBD2 (5 bases each). The germline V and J ends were trimmed by 1 base and 4 bases, with 17 bases remaining between them. The CDR3 loop spans 16 amino acids. Germline V CDR1 and CDR2: SGHTA, FQGNSA. The DNA for the CDR3 is TGTGCCAGCAGCTTAGGAACAACCGAGGGGATATACGAGCAGTACTTC. This gives the protein CASSLGTTEGIYEQYF.

This clonotype was counted at least ten times. The V gene is TRBV6-1, the J gene TRBJ2-5; 7 bases fit TRBD2. After removal of 5 bases from V and 2 bases from J, the junction contained 17 bases not matched to a gene. The CDR3 is 18 amino acids. Germline V gene data show CDR1 as MNHNS and CDR2 as SASEGT. The CDR3 bases are TGTGCCAGCAGTCCCTGGGGGGGAGGCCCCGGTGGGCAAGAGACCCAGTACTTC. Its translation is CASSPWGGGPGGQETQYF.

This clonotype was observed a handful of times. The rearrangement links TRBV28 to TRBJ2-6, with D possibly being TRBD1 (7 bases). Trimming removed 3 bases from V and 0 bases from J, with 15 bases in between. Germline CDR1 reads MDHEN; CDR2 reads SYDVKM. This CDR3 contains 18 residues. The CDR3 DNA sequence: TGTGCCAGCAGTTTGACCAGGGGGGTGGGCTCTGGGGCCAACGTCCTGACTTTC. This translates into CASSLTRGVGSGANVLTF.

In DNA, the CDR3 is TGTGCCAGCAGTGAAGTAGGGGGGATCGGGGAGCTGTTTTTT. This codes for CASSEVGGIGELFF. The chain has TRBV2 and TRBJ2-2; either TRBD1 or TRBD2 may supply D (6 bases each). The germline V gene encodes CDR1 SNHLY and CDR2 FYNNEI. There are 14 residues in the CDR3. Trimming removed 1 base from V and 7 bases from J, with 10 bases in between. Full variable domain (outside the CDR3, taken from reference TRBV2 and TRBJ2-2): EPEVTQTPSHQVTQMGQEVILRCVPISNHLYFYWYRQILGQKVEFLVSFYNNEISEKSEIFDDQFSVERPDGSNFTLKIRSTKLEDSAMYFCASSEVGGIGELFFGEGSRLTVL.

This clonotype was picked up many times. This sequence joins TRBV27 and TRBJ1-2; the match to TRBD1 covers 12 bases. Trimming cost V 5 bases and J 7 bases; bases outside gene matches: 8. Germline CDR1 is MNHEY and CDR2 is SMNVEV (reference sequence). The CDR3 is 15 residues long. The chain's CDR3 is CASSLTGTGGFGYTF. The CDR3 region has the DNA TGTGCCAGCAGTCTGACCGGGACAGGGGGCTTTGGCTACACCTTC.

This clonotype was seen repeatedly, ten times or more. The chain carries TRBV2 and TRBJ2-5; tentative D call: TRBD2 (6 bases). This CDR3 region has 15 residues. Germline CDR1 and CDR2: SNHLY and FYNNEI. V was pared by 3 bases and J by 5 bases, with 16 bases between. The CDR3 protein is CASSDRAGRGETQYF. The CDR3 nucleotides read TGTGCCAGCAGTGACAGGGCAGGCCGGGGGGAGACCCAGTACTTC.